The T cell receptor beta chain under discussion was sequenced for a study of T cells in Graves' hyperthyroidism and ophthalmopathy. Study in general: Peripheral blood was taken when the disease was first diagnosed, before any treatment began.

This clonotype was detected many times. Thyroid ultrasound and orbital computed tomography, with clinical symptoms and serum thyroxine and TRAb, informed diagnoses. The V segment lost 0 bases and the J segment 2 bases; nucleotides outside the gene matches: 3. Looked up from germline, CDR1 is SGHRS and CDR2 is YFSETQ. This CDR3 comprises 17 residues. RNA transcripts yielded amplified TCR beta CDR3 regions. First-round RT-PCR with HTBI primers amplified the TCR CDR3 region. MiXCR, applied by TCRdb to the multiplex PCR reads, yields one record per CDR3 protein. The table includes under 350,000 distinct CDR3 sequences, around a quarter detected once.

The TCR sequence derives from a man in his forties with Graves' hyperthyroidism that later progressed to Graves' ophthalmopathy. J is TRBJ2-5 and V is TRBV5-1; 14 bases fit TRBD2. The sequencing sample was made of blood. The CDR3 spells CASSLGTSGRNQETQYF. In nucleotides, the CDR3 is TGCGCCAGCAGCTTGGGGACTAGCGGGAGGAATCAAGAGACCCAGTACTTC.